The entry below describes one T cell receptor beta chain. V shed 4 bases and J shed 1 base, with 16 bases lying between them. The V gene's germline CDR1 is MNHEY and CDR2 SVGEGT. This CDR3 comprises 16 residues. Produced via immunoSEQ multiplex PCR; TCRdb's table is partial and in-frame only. The sample yields 70,000 to 85,000 clones, 75% to 90% seen once. The data were obtained in a study of blood T cell repertoires in COVID-19. The genes are TRBV6-2 or TRBV6-3 and TRBJ1-1; possibly TRBD1 for D (6 bases). Sequencing was carried out using peripheral blood. This TCR was recovered from a woman between 45 and 65 years old with active or convalescent COVID-19. The CDR3 sequence: CASSSPRTETNTEAFF. The CDR3 DNA reads as TGTGCCAGCAGTTCTCCAAGGACAGAAACGAACACTGAAGCTTTCTTT.